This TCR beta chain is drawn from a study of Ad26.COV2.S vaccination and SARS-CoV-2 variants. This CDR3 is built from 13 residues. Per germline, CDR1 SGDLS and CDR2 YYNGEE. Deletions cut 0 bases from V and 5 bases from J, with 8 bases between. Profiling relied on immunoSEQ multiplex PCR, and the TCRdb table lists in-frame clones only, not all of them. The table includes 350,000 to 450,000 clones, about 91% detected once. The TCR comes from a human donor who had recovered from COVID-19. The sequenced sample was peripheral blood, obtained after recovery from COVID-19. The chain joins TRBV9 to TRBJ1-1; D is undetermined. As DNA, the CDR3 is TGTGCCAGCAGCGTAGGGCCGGGGACTGAAGCTTTCTTT. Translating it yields CASSVGPGTEAFF.